A single sample is the source of the 17 T cell receptor beta chains below, sequenced in a study of T cells in Graves' hyperthyroidism and ophthalmopathy. There were TCR beta CDR3 regions amplified from RNA transcripts. The HTBI primer set drove a first-round RT-PCR of the TCR CDR3. Via MiXCR, TCRdb re-called the multiplex PCR reads, giving one row per CDR3 protein. Found here are around 700,000 distinct CDR3 sequences, about 17% of them singletons; the top ten hold 16%. Sequenced sample: blood. These receptors came from a woman in her forties or fifties with Graves' hyperthyroidism that later progressed to Graves' ophthalmopathy.

The table lists this clonotype with many counts. This chain links TRBV3-1 with TRBJ1-6; 7 nucleotides agree with TRBD1. V shed 1 base and J 7 bases; nucleotides not matched to a gene: 4. The CDR3 has 15 amino acids. CDR1 and CDR2 from the germline V gene are LGHDT and YNNKEL (reference sequence). The DNA for the CDR3 is TGTGCCAGCAGCCAAGGACAGGGTGTCAATTCACCCCTCCACTTT. Its translation is CASSQGQGVNSPLHF.

This chain joins TRBV20-1 and TRBJ2-1; 7 bases are a match to TRBD2. Germline V gene data show CDR1 as DFQATT and CDR2 as SNEGSKA (reference sequence). Unmatched junction bases numbered 3, after V lost 0 bases and J lost 1 base. The CDR3 totals 15 residues. The CDR3 DNA is TGCAGTGCTAGAGAAACGGGGGGATCCTACAATGAGCAGTTCTTC. Translation: CSARETGGSYNEQFF.

This clonotype was detected ten times or more. The V call is TRBV5-1, the J call TRBJ2-7, with TRBD1 as a possible D gene (6 bases). Germline V CDR1 and CDR2: SGHRS, YFSETQ. The V end lost 0 bases, the J end lost 5 bases, and 18 bases lay between the germline ends. The CDR3 extends over 16 amino acids. The chain's CDR3 is CASSLESGTRRNEQYF. CDR3 nucleotide sequence: TGCGCCAGCAGCTTGGAATCTGGGACACGTCGGAACGAGCAGTACTTC.

Many counts were recorded for this clonotype. The V and J genes are TRBV2 and TRBJ1-1, with D maybe TRBD1 (5 bases). CDR3 size: 14 residues. Per the germline V gene, CDR1 is SNHLY and CDR2 is FYNNEI. V gave up 7 bases and J gave up 1 base, with 13 bases separating them. The CDR3 region is CASMSGRGNTEAFF. The CDR3, as DNA: TGTGCCAGCATGTCAGGGCGTGGGAACACTGAAGCTTTCTTT.

Comments on this clonotype: This may stem from a read error, because a much larger clone lies one nucleotide away. V is TRBV9 and J is TRBJ1-1, with unresolved D. Germline V lookup: CDR1 SGDLS, CDR2 YYNGEE. CDR3 length: 16 residues. The DNA for the CDR3 is TGTGCCAGCAGCCCATCACCGCCCGGACCAAACACTGAAGCTTCCTTT. It yields the protein CASSPSPPGPNTEASF.

The chain uses TRBV24-1 and TRBJ1-4; D is perhaps TRBD1 (6 bases). The V and J ends lost 1 base and 0 bases respectively, with 14 bases between them. This CDR3 is 18 amino acids long. The germline gives CDR1 KGHDR, CDR2 SFDVKD. The CDR3, as DNA: TGTGCCACCAGTGATTTAGGTTCGGGGGCAACAACTAATGAAAAACTGTTTTTT. Translating it yields CATSDLGSGATTNEKLFF.

The V and J genes are TRBV18 and TRBJ1-2; no definite D call. V gave up 2 bases and J gave up 4 bases, with 14 bases separating them. Germline assignment: CDR1 KGHSH and CDR2 LQKENI. The CDR3 has 15 residues. DNA for the CDR3: TGTGCCAGCTCACCAAATGTCGACACTCCCTATGGCTACACCTTC. Amino acids: CASSPNVDTPYGYTF.

The table lists this clonotype with a few counts. This rearrangement joins TRBV7-2 to TRBJ2-3, with unresolved D. Trimming took 1 base from V and 2 from J, leaving 13 bases between them. The CDR3 length is 16 residues. The germline V gene encodes CDR1 SGHTA and CDR2 FQGNSA. CDR3 residues: CASSLEPGGLTDTQYF. CDR3 nucleotide sequence: TGTGCCAGCAGCTTAGAACCCGGTGGTCTCACAGATACGCAGTATTTT.

There are many counts of this clonotype. The chain employs TRBV30 and TRBJ1-5; D call uncertain. V lost 0 bases to trimming and J lost 4 bases, with 7 bases between them. There are 13 residues in the CDR3. CDR1 GTSNPN and CDR2 SVGIG come from the germline V gene (reference sequence). Here the CDR3 DNA reads TGTGCCTGGAGTGTACAGTTGAATCAGCCCCAGCATTTT. As protein: CAWSVQLNQPQHF.

This clonotype was detected ten times or more. The V call is TRBV12-3 or TRBV12-4, the J call TRBJ1-1, with TRBD1 matching over 7 bases. V shed 6 bases, J shed 5 bases, and the junction held 12 bases outside the gene matches. This CDR3 spans 15 amino acids. The CDR3 nucleotides read TGTGCCAGCAGCTTTCATGGAACAGGGGAAACTGAAGCTTTCTTT. It specifies CASSFHGTGETEAFF.

There are many counts of this clonotype. The V gene is TRBV3-1, the J gene TRBJ1-1; 10 bases map to TRBD1. The ends lost 4 bases at V and 5 bases at J; junction bases unmatched: 16. Germline V CDR1 and CDR2: LGHDT, YNNKEL (reference sequence). The CDR3 totals 18 residues. The CDR3 bases are TGTGCCAGCAGCCGACGACTAGGGACAGGGGTATCGCGGACTGAAGCTTTCTTT. Protein sequence: CASSRRLGTGVSRTEAFF.

Concerning this clonotype itself: A much larger clone is a single base away; this may be a read error. The genes are TRBV30 and TRBJ1-2, with 7 bases lining up with TRBD1. Germline CDR1 reads GTSNPN; CDR2 reads SVGIG (reference sequence). The CDR3 contains 11 residues. The V segment lost 5 bases and the J segment 6 bases; nucleotides outside the gene matches: 3. The CDR3 sequence: CAWWDSHGYTF. CDR3 in DNA: TGTGCCTGGTGGGACAGCCATGGCTACACCTTC.

J is TRBJ2-2 and V is TRBV4-1; D unclear. V gave up 4 bases and J gave up 4 bases, with 13 bases separating them. CDR3 length: 15 amino acids. Per the germline V gene, CDR1 is MGHRA and CDR2 is YSYEKL. Written as DNA, the CDR3 is TGCGCCAGCAGCCGGGCCTCCGAGGCCACCGGGGAGCTGTTTTTT. Protein product: CASSRASEATGELFF.

This clonotype was seen repeatedly, ten times or more. The V and J genes are TRBV11-2 and TRBJ1-2, with D possibly matching TRBD1 (5 bases). The V gene's germline CDR1 is SGHAT and CDR2 FQNNGV. Trimming took 0 bases from V and 3 from J, leaving 14 bases between them. This CDR3 contains 16 residues. Here the CDR3 reads CASSLDPLGGYYGYTF. The CDR3 bases are TGTGCCAGCAGCTTAGACCCTTTGGGGGGGTACTATGGCTACACCTTC. The full variable domain, in which reference TRBV11-2 and TRBJ1-2 provide the parts outside the CDR3, is EAGVAQSPRYKIIEKRQSVAFWCNPISGHATLYWYQQILGQGPKLLIQFQNNGVVDDSQLPKDRFSAERLKGVDSTLKIQPAKLEDSAVYLCASSLDPLGGYYGYTFGSGTRLTVV.

The rearrangement joins TRBV7-2 to TRBJ1-2; TRBD1 agrees at 11 bases. This CDR3 region has 15 residues. The germline V gene encodes CDR1 SGHTA and CDR2 FQGNSA. The ends lost 0 bases at V and 8 bases at J; junction bases unmatched: 5. The CDR3 loop reads CASSLALGQGAGYTF. CDR3 DNA: TGTGCCAGCAGCTTAGCGCTCGGACAGGGGGCCGGCTACACCTTC.

This clonotype has more than one count but fewer than ten. This chain uses TRBV13 with TRBJ1-4; maybe TRBD1 (6 bases). Germline assignment: CDR1 PRHDT and CDR2 FYEKMQ (reference sequence). The V and J ends lost 2 bases and 7 bases respectively, with 20 bases between them. The CDR3 runs 17 residues. The CDR3 region is CASSLQGLAAAGEKLFF. CDR3 DNA: TGTGCCAGCAGCTTACAGGGGCTGGCGGCGGCAGGTGAAAAACTGTTTTTT.

This clonotype has a count of ten or more. CDR3 loop: CASSLTTGGRYEQYF. In DNA form, the CDR3 reads TGCGCCAGCAGCCTGACAACAGGGGGACGGTACGAGCAGTACTTC. The rearrangement uses TRBV5-1 and TRBJ2-7, with 8 bases identical to TRBD1. The CDR3 consists of 15 residues. V trimming: 4 bases; J trimming: 4 bases; junction bases outside the gene matches: 10. Looked up from germline, CDR1 is SGHRS and CDR2 is YFSETQ. The full variable domain, its missing parts supplied by reference TRBV5-1 and TRBJ2-7, is KAGVTQTPRYLIKTRGQQVTLSCSPISGHRSVSWYQQTPGQGLQFLFEYFSETQRNKGNFPGRFSGRQFSNSRSEMNVSTLELGDSALYLCASSLTTGGRYEQYFGPGTRLTVT.